This TCR beta chain was recorded in a study of human T cells and chemical hapten exposure. The CDR3 sequence is 14 residues long. V was trimmed by 6 bases and J by 1 base, leaving 9 bases between them. Study-wide findings and caveats: Expanded TCRs formed significantly more large CDR3 similarity clusters than controls.

The study's library attached unique molecular identifiers to single cDNA molecules. TCRdb re-called the RACE reads through MiXCR, storing one row per CDR3 protein. The sample lists 95,000 to 130,000 distinct CDR3 sequences; 9% to 14% were seen once. This clonotype was seen a handful of times. Its antigen is unidentified. Time point defined: patch test 1, 2 weeks after DPC sensitization. Treatment defined: therapeutic diphenylcyclopropenone sensitization with weekly scalp DPC. Venepuncture was done earlier than the placement of each patch test. The TCR was taken from a woman aged 45-65 years with alopecia areata. Some clones in this sample may be carry-over from other donors' samples. The input for sequencing was whole blood, taken in connection with sensitization to the hapten diphenylcyclopropenone (DPC). J is TRBJ2-2 and V is TRBV12-3 or TRBV12-4; no definite D call. As DNA, the CDR3 is TGTGCCAGCAGACTGAGTGGGAACACCGGGGAGCTGTTTTTT. It yields the protein CASRLSGNTGELFF.